This is a list of T cell receptor beta chains from one sample in a study of Ad26.COV2.S vaccination and SARS-CoV-2 variants. Produced via immunoSEQ multiplex PCR; TCRdb's table is partial and in-frame only. The repertoire consists of approximately 250,000 clones, with around 90% occurring once and the leading ten covering less than 3%. Material: peripheral blood, obtained in a trial of Ad26.COV2.S vaccine versus placebo. The receptor set was obtained from a person between 18 and 60 years old who received the Ad26.COV2.S COVID-19 vaccine or a placebo. Each CDR3 is given with its conserved first and last residue. The D gene is left open where the match is weak. Only some rows state a clone size, as once, few, many or a class for expanded clones.

J gene: TRBJ2-3
D gene: NA
V gene: TRBV25-1
clone size: NA
CDR3 DNA: TGTGCCAGCAGTGCGAAACTCACAGATACGCAGTATTTT
CDR3 protein: CASSAKLTDTQYF

J gene: TRBJ2-1
D gene: NA
V gene: TRBV6-5
clone size: NA
CDR3 DNA: TGTGCCAGCAGACGGGGGACACCTTACAATGAGCAGTTCTTC
CDR3 protein: CASRRGTPYNEQFF

J gene: TRBJ2-7
D gene: TRBD2
V gene: TRBV5-8
clone size: NA
CDR3 DNA: TGTGCCAGCAGCTTGGCCTGGACTAGCGGGTTCTCCTACGAGCAGTACTTC
CDR3 protein: CASSLAWTSGFSYEQYF

J gene: TRBJ2-1
D gene: NA
V gene: TRBV4-1
clone size: NA
CDR3 DNA: TGCGCCAGCAGCCAGGACCCTTCGGGGACTGGCCAGTTCTTC
CDR3 protein: CASSQDPSGTGQFF

J gene: TRBJ1-2
D gene: NA
V gene: TRBV5-4
clone size: NA
CDR3 DNA: TGTGCCAGCAGGGTGGGAGGACTTAACTATGGCTACACCTTC
CDR3 protein: CASRVGGLNYGYTF

J gene: TRBJ2-3
D gene: NA
V gene: TRBV5-1
clone size: NA
CDR3 DNA: TGCGCCAGCAGCTTGCTCACGGGGCAGGGCACAGATACGCAGTATTTT
CDR3 protein: CASSLLTGQGTDTQYF

J gene: TRBJ2-7
D gene: NA
V gene: TRBV7-9
clone size: NA
CDR3 DNA: TGTGCCAGCAGCGGAATGGGGGGAAATTCAGCCTACGAGCAGTACTTC
CDR3 protein: CASSGMGGNSAYEQYF

J gene: TRBJ2-2
D gene: TRBD1
V gene: TRBV5-1
clone size: NA
CDR3 DNA: TGCGCCAGCAGCTTCAGGTGGCAGGGGGCCGGGGAGCTGTTTTTT
CDR3 protein: CASSFRWQGAGELFF

J gene: TRBJ2-2
D gene: NA
V gene: TRBV28
clone size: NA
CDR3 DNA: TGTGCCAGCAGCCTCAACACCGGGGAGCTGTTTTTT
CDR3 protein: CASSLNTGELFF

J gene: TRBJ2-4
D gene: NA
V gene: TRBV14
clone size: NA
CDR3 DNA: TGTGCCAGCAGCCAGGCGGGGACCCTCAAAAACATTCAGTACTTC
CDR3 protein: CASSQAGTLKNIQYF

J gene: TRBJ1-6
D gene: NA
V gene: TRBV5-6
clone size: NA
CDR3 DNA: TGTGCCAGCAGCTTGGTTGGACAGTATAATTCACCCCTCCACTTT
CDR3 protein: CASSLVGQYNSPLHF

J gene: TRBJ2-3
D gene: NA
V gene: TRBV19
clone size: NA
CDR3 DNA: TGTGCCAGTAGTATGGGCATCGGGGGGCTAACCACAGATACGCAGTATTTT
CDR3 protein: CASSMGIGGLTTDTQYF

J gene: TRBJ1-2
D gene: NA
V gene: TRBV7-9
clone size: NA
CDR3 DNA: TGTGCCAGCAGCTCAGACGGCCTCTTCAACTATGGCTACACCTTC
CDR3 protein: CASSSDGLFNYGYTF

J gene: TRBJ1-2
D gene: NA
V gene: TRBV5-1
clone size: NA
CDR3 DNA: TGCGCCAGCAGAGCGGGAGGTGCCTTCGATCCCCATGGCTACACCTTC
CDR3 protein: CASRAGGAFDPHGYTF

J gene: TRBJ2-2
D gene: TRBD2
V gene: TRBV7-9
clone size: NA
CDR3 DNA: TGTGCCAGCAGCTCTGGACTAGCGGGAAGGGGGTACACCGGGGAGCTGTTTTTT
CDR3 protein: CASSSGLAGRGYTGELFF

J gene: TRBJ2-1
D gene: NA
V gene: TRBV6-5
clone size: NA
CDR3 DNA: TGTGCCAGCAGTTCCCGACAGGTATCTCACAATGAGCAGTTCTTC
CDR3 protein: CASSSRQVSHNEQFF

J gene: TRBJ2-3
D gene: NA
V gene: TRBV19
clone size: NA
CDR3 DNA: TGTGCCACCTCAGTGGAGGGTACCTTCACAGATACGCAGTATTTT
CDR3 protein: CATSVEGTFTDTQYF

J gene: TRBJ2-3
D gene: TRBD2
V gene: TRBV5-1
clone size: NA
CDR3 DNA: TGCGCCAGCAGTTCCGGGGGGACTAGCGGGAGTCGGCGGGATACGCAGTATTTT
CDR3 protein: CASSSGGTSGSRRDTQYF

J gene: TRBJ2-5
D gene: NA
V gene: TRBV7-9
clone size: NA
CDR3 DNA: TGTGCCAGCACCTCAACGACGGTGGTGGGGGAGACCCAGTACTTC
CDR3 protein: CASTSTTVVGETQYF

J gene: TRBJ2-7
D gene: NA
V gene: TRBV21-1
clone size: NA
CDR3 DNA: TGTGCTAGCACCCGACAGGGATCCTACGAGCAGTACTTC
CDR3 protein: CASTRQGSYEQYF

J gene: TRBJ2-1
D gene: TRBD2
V gene: TRBV7-3
clone size: NA
CDR3 DNA: TGTGCCAGCAGCCGTACAACTAGCGGGAGGGCCCATGAGCAGTTCTTC
CDR3 protein: CASSRTTSGRAHEQFF

J gene: TRBJ1-5
D gene: NA
V gene: TRBV6-5
clone size: few
CDR3 DNA: TGTGCCAGCAGACAGGGAATGGATCAGCCCCAGCATTTT
CDR3 protein: CASRQGMDQPQHF

J gene: TRBJ2-5
D gene: TRBD2
V gene: TRBV5-1
clone size: NA
CDR3 DNA: TGCGCCAGCAGCTTGGAGAATAGCGGGAGGCGTTATGGGGAGACCCAGTACTTC
CDR3 protein: CASSLENSGRRYGETQYF

J gene: TRBJ1-1
D gene: NA
V gene: TRBV19
clone size: NA
CDR3 DNA: TGTGCCAGTAGTATATTTTCCGGCCGGAACACTGAAGCTTTCTTT
CDR3 protein: CASSIFSGRNTEAFF

J gene: TRBJ1-1
D gene: NA
V gene: TRBV7-9
clone size: once
CDR3 DNA: TGTGCCAGCACCCTGGTCAGCAGCCTGAACACTGAAGCTTTCTTT
CDR3 protein: CASTLVSSLNTEAFF

J gene: TRBJ1-2
D gene: TRBD1
V gene: TRBV4-1
clone size: NA
CDR3 DNA: TGCGCCAGCAGCCAAGTCACAGGGGGTGCGTATGGCTACACCTTC
CDR3 protein: CASSQVTGGAYGYTF

J gene: TRBJ2-1
D gene: TRBD2
V gene: TRBV4-2
clone size: NA
CDR3 DNA: TGTGCCAGCAGCCAAGCGCCTAGCGGCCTTAGCAATGAGCAGTTCTTC
CDR3 protein: CASSQAPSGLSNEQFF

J gene: TRBJ2-7
D gene: TRBD1
V gene: TRBV5-1
clone size: NA
CDR3 DNA: TGCGCCAGCAGCTACGGACAGGGTGGATACGAGCAGTACTTC
CDR3 protein: CASSYGQGGYEQYF